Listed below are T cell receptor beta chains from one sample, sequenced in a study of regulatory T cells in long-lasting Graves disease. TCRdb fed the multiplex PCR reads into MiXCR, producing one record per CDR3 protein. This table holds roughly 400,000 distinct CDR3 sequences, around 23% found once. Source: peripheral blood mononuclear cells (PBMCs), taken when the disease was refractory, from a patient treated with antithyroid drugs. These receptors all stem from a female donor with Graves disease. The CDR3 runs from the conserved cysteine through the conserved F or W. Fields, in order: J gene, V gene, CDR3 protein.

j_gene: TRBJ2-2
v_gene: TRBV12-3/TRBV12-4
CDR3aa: CASSTPGQTGELFF

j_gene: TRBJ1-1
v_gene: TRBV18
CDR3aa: CASSEIRPSEAFF

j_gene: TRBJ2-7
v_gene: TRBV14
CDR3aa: CASSHKEREPHEQYF

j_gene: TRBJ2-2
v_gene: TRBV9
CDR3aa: CASSVTPNTGELFF

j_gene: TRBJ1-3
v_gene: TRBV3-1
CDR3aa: CASSQTTGTAGNTIYF

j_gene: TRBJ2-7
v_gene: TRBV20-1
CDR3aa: CSARRLTVITYGQYF

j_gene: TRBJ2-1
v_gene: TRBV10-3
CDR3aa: CAISDSDNEQFF

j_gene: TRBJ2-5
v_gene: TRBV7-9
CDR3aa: CASSDNRGSGQETQYF

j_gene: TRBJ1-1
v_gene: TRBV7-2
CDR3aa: CASSLVGQGAKAFF

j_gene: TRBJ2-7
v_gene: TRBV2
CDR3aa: CASTRLAGVDEQYF

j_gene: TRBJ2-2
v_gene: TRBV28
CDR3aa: CASSTRPGTSAGELFF

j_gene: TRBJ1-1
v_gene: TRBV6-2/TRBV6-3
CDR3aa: CASSYSGQMNTEAFF

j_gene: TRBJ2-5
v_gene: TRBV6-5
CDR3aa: CASSYGRGQQETQYF

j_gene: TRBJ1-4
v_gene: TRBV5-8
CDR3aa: CASSRGIATNEKLFF

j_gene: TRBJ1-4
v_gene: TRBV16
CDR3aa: CASSQPLTGNEKLFF

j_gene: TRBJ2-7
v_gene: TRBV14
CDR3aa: CASSQEAGGGSYEQYF

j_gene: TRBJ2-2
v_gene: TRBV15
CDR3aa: CATSRVWQGLVTGELFF

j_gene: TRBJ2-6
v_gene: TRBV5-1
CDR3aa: CASSLPTSSGANVLTF

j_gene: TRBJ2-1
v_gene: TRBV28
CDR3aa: CASRLSTPYNEQFF

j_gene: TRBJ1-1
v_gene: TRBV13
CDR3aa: CASSLSQPEAFF

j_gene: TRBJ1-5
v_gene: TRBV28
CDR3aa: CASRPRQRVDQPQHF

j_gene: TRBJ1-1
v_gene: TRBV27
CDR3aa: CASSLRDRDTEAFF

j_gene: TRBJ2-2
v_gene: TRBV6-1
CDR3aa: CASRASTGELFF

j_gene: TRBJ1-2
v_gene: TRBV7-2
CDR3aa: CASSHTKGYGYTF

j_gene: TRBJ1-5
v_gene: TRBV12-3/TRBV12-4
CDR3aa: CASSPPGGGLNQPQHF

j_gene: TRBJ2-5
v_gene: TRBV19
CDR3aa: CASKYSFDGQETQYF

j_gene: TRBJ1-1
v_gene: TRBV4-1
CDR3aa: CASSRHGVPTEAFF

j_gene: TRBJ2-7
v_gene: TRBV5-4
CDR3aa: CASSLQAGTPYYEQYF

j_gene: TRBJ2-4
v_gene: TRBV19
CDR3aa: CASSTSGTSNIQYF

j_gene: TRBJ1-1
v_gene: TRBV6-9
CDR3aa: CASSYNGEAFF

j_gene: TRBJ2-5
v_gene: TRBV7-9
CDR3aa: CASRQSGVQETQYF

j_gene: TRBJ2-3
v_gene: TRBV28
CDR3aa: CASSRDTQYF

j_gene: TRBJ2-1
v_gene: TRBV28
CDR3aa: CASTGSAGSSYNEQFF

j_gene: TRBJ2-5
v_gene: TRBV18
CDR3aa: CASSPPTGPGETQYF

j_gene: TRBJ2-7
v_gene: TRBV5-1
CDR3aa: CASSARGGDYEQYF

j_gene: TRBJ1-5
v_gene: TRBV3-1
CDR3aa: CASSQGRYQPQHF

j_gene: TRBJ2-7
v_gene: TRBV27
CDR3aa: CASSYGLAGDFYEQYF

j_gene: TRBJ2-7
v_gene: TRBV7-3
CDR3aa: CASSHPRAHPTYEQYF

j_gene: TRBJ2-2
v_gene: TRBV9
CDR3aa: CASSGQGELFF

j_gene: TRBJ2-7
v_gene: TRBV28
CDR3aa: CASSHREPLYF

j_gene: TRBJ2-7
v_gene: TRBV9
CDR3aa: CASSSSPKAGDHEQYF